Presented here are 26 T cell receptor beta chains from one specimen sequenced in a study of blood T cells in healthy people across ages. Using a J-beta primer mix together with a sample-barcoded 5' primer, a second PCR was run for roughly 6 to 11 cycles. One entry per CDR3 protein, called by TCRdb with MiXCR from the 5' RACE reads. Here the sample spans 890,000 or so distinct CDR3 sequences, 62% being singletons. Specimen: blood. These receptors came from a man aged 25-45 years in good health.

The genes are TRBV12-3 or TRBV12-4 and TRBJ2-3; 12 nucleotides match TRBD2. With V trimmed by 7 bases and J by 4 bases, 6 bases remained unmatched. The CDR3 is 15 residues long. The CDR3 is CASIPSGGVPDTQYF. The CDR3 DNA reads TGTGCCAGCATTCCTAGCGGGGGGGTTCCAGATACGCAGTATTTT.

The rearrangement joins TRBV6-2 or TRBV6-3 to TRBJ1-1, with a possible D match to TRBD1 (5 bases). The germline gives CDR1 MNHEY, CDR2 SVGEGT. The length of the CDR3 is 14 residues. V dropped 5 bases and J dropped 1 base, with 11 bases sitting between them. Here the CDR3 DNA reads TGTGCCAGCAGTGCCCTCGGGGGGAACACTGAAGCTTTCTTT. Encoded protein: CASSALGGNTEAFF.

The chain couples TRBV20-1 to TRBJ2-5, with D possibly matching TRBD2 (6 bases). The germline CDR1 and CDR2 sequences are DFQATT and SNEGSKA (reference sequence). Trimming took off 5 bases at V and 1 base at J, with 11 bases between the two ends. The CDR3 is 13 residues long. CDR3 in DNA: TGCAGTGCTCCCTCTAGCGCCCAAGAGACCCAGTACTTC. Amino acid sequence: CSAPSSAQETQYF.

The CDR3 loop reads CASSRLLGQGEETQYF. The CDR3, as DNA: TGTGCCAGCAGCCGATTACTCGGACAGGGTGAAGAGACCCAGTACTTC. This chain joins TRBV14 and TRBJ2-5; 8 nucleotides line up with TRBD1. The CDR3 sequence is 16 residues long. Germline CDR1 SGHDN, CDR2 FVKESK. V was clipped by 4 bases and J by 3 bases; unmatched bases: 10. Based on the CDR3 plus reference TRBV14 and TRBJ2-5, the full variable domain is EAGVTQFPSHSVIEKGQTVTLRCDPISGHDNLYWYRRVMGKEIKFLLHFVKESKQDESGMPNNRFLAERTGGTYSTLKVQPAELEDSGVYFCASSRLLGQGEETQYFGPGTRLLVL.

The chain recombines TRBV29-1 with TRBJ2-7, with D perhaps TRBD2 (6 bases). The CDR3 covers 13 residues. The germline V gene encodes CDR1 SQVTM and CDR2 ANQGSEA. The chain's CDR3 is CSAGAGQVYEQYF. The CDR3 region has the DNA TGCAGTGCCGGGGCGGGGCAGGTCTACGAGCAGTACTTC.

This clonotype was detected only once. This chain links TRBV11-1 with TRBJ2-1; D may be TRBD2 (6 bases). There are 15 residues in the CDR3. Looked up from germline, CDR1 is SGHAT and CDR2 is FQDESV (reference sequence). Between the trimmed V and J ends, which lost 5 bases and 7 bases, there was a span of 18 bases. The CDR3 reads CASSRASVSINEQFF. Here the CDR3 DNA reads TGTGCCAGCAGCCGGGCTAGCGTGAGCATTAATGAGCAGTTCTTC.

The rearrangement joins TRBV7-8 to TRBJ2-1; 11 bases line up with TRBD2. Trimming removed 5 bases from V and 9 bases from J; junction bases left unmatched: 3. Germline CDR1 SGHVS, CDR2 FQNEAQ. The CDR3 length is 13 residues. CDR3 protein: CASSTGTSGEQFF. CDR3 sequence (DNA): TGTGCCAGCAGCACCGGGACTAGCGGTGAGCAGTTCTTC.

The rearrangement links TRBV6-2 or TRBV6-3 to TRBJ2-5; TRBD2 aligns across 7 bases. V gave up 2 bases and J gave up 0 bases; unmatched junction bases: 6. The germline CDR1 and CDR2 sequences are MNHEY and SVGEGT. The CDR3 contains 16 residues. The CDR3 sequence: CASSYGGGEYQETQYF. CDR3 nucleotide sequence: TGTGCCAGCAGTTACGGCGGGGGAGAGTACCAAGAGACCCAGTACTTC.

The V gene is TRBV4-2, the J gene TRBJ1-1, with D hard to call. Deletions cut 4 bases from V and 1 base from J, with 22 bases between. The CDR3 runs 18 residues. Germline V gene data show CDR1 as LGHNA and CDR2 as YNFKEQ. CDR3 sequence reads: CASSPPRDNEKKNTEAFF. CDR3 DNA sequence: TGTGCCAGCAGCCCTCCCCGGGATAATGAAAAGAAGAACACTGAAGCTTTCTTT.

The rearrangement links TRBV21-1 to TRBJ2-3; TRBD1, the table's D call, lacks a check against the DNA. TRBV21-1 constitutes a pseudogene. This CDR3 is 15 amino acids long. CDR3 DNA sequence: TGTGCCAGCAGCCACGACTCCAGGGGGGGGGATACGCAGTATTTT. This encodes CASSHDSRGGDTQYF.

The chain has TRBV6-6 and TRBJ2-5, with no clear D. V lost 0 bases, J lost 4 bases, and 12 bases lay in between. Germline assignment: CDR1 MNHNY and CDR2 SVGAGI (reference sequence). The CDR3 sequence is 15 residues long. DNA of the CDR3: TGTGCCAGCAGTTACTCTCCGGCGTTAGGAGAGACCCAGTACTTC. This translates into CASSYSPALGETQYF.

This clonotype showed up just once. The chain has TRBV7-9 and TRBJ1-1; weak D call: TRBD1 (6 bases). With 4 bases removed from V and 9 bases from J, the gap between germline ends came to 12 bases. CDR1 and CDR2 from the germline V gene are SEHNR and FQNEAQ (reference sequence). The CDR3 has 12 amino acids. This CDR3 is CASSYHGQKAFF. For the CDR3, the DNA is TGTGCCAGCAGCTATCACGGACAGAAAGCTTTCTTT.

The rearrangement joins TRBV7-2 to TRBJ2-1; 12 positions agree with TRBD2. This CDR3 spans 18 amino acids. Germline-derived CDR1 and CDR2 are SGHTA and FQGNSA. Germline trimming cut 2 bases from V and 5 bases from J; bases unmatched to any gene: 10. CDR3 sequence: CASSLSGLAGTRNNEQFF. CDR3 coding DNA: TGTGCCAGCAGCTTATCCGGACTAGCGGGGACCCGAAACAATGAGCAGTTCTTC.

The V gene is TRBV4-3, the J gene TRBJ2-1; 12 bases are shared with TRBD1. Germline-derived CDR1 and CDR2 are LGHNA and YSLEER. V lost 5 bases and J lost 9; bases outside the gene matches: 5. This CDR3 has 14 amino acids. CDR3 coding DNA: TGCGCCAGCAGCTATGGGACAGGGGGCGGTGAGCAGTTCTTC. This codes for CASSYGTGGGEQFF.

This clonotype showed up many times. The chain couples TRBV20-1 to TRBJ2-3; 7 nucleotides agree with TRBD1. V lost 3 bases to trimming and J lost 3 bases; unmatched junction nucleotides: 3. The CDR3 length is 13 residues. Looked up from germline, CDR1 is DFQATT and CDR2 is SNEGSKA (reference sequence). Here the CDR3 DNA reads TGCAGTGCTAGCCCGGACAGGACAGATACGCAGTATTTT. Protein: CSASPDRTDTQYF.

The chain has TRBV28 and TRBJ2-7; no clear D. Trimming removed 10 bases from V and 2 bases from J, with 18 bases in between. The germline V gene has CDR1 MDHEN and CDR2 SYDVKM. The length of the CDR3 is 14 residues. The CDR3 loop reads CAIRPLTGAYEQYF. The CDR3 coding sequence is TGTGCCATCAGACCCTTGACTGGGGCCTACGAGCAGTACTTC.

The chain couples TRBV28 to TRBJ2-3; possible D gene TRBD2, 6 bases. V was pared by 7 bases and J by 10 bases, with 24 bases between. The CDR3 extends over 15 amino acids. Germline lookup yields CDR1 MDHEN and CDR2 SYDVKM. In nucleotides, the CDR3 is TGTGCCAGCAACCTCCCCGGGGGTGGCACGAAGGCGCAGTATTTT. Protein product: CASNLPGGGTKAQYF.

This clonotype has only a few counts. V usage is TRBV7-8 and J usage is TRBJ1-5; D ambiguous. CDR3 size: 16 residues. Trimming stripped 7 bases from V and 0 bases from J, with 16 bases between. Germline CDR1 is SGHVS and CDR2 is FQNEAQ. Written as DNA, the CDR3 is TGTGCCAGCACCTCCCGGGGAGGATTTAGCAATCAGCCCCAGCATTTT. Amino acids: CASTSRGGFSNQPQHF.

This clonotype was seen a handful of times. This chain uses TRBV4-3 with TRBJ2-1; D gene unclear. V was trimmed by 0 bases and J by 10 bases, leaving 10 bases between them. This CDR3 comprises 13 residues. Germline CDR1 LGHNA, CDR2 YSLEER. The CDR3 spells CASSQDLLDEQFF. The CDR3 DNA reads as TGCGCCAGCAGCCAAGATCTCCTAGACGAGCAGTTCTTC.

The V gene is TRBV7-2, the J gene TRBJ1-4; the D gene is possibly TRBD1 (5 bases). With 1 base removed from V and 5 bases from J, the gap between germline ends came to 11 bases. The CDR3 is 15 residues long. CDR1 and CDR2 from the germline V gene are SGHTA and FQGNSA. The CDR3 spells CASSLDGGGNEKLFF. The CDR3 bases are TGTGCCAGCAGCTTAGATGGGGGAGGGAATGAAAAACTGTTTTTT.

The V gene is TRBV6-5, the J gene TRBJ2-1; maybe TRBD2 (5 bases). The CDR3 extends over 15 amino acids. Looked up from germline, CDR1 is MNHEY and CDR2 is SVGAGI. The V end was cut by 7 bases, the J end by 3 bases, with 16 bases between. CDR3 in DNA: TGTGCCAGCAAGACCCTAGGCGGGTTCTACAATGAGCAGTTCTTC. Residues: CASKTLGGFYNEQFF.

The chain has TRBV21-1 and TRBJ1-5. TRBV21-1 is a listed pseudogene. The CDR3 covers 16 residues. The DNA of the CDR3 is TGTGCCAGCAGCAAAGGTAGGCGGAGAAGCAATCAGCCCCAGCATTTT. Its translation is CASSKGRRRSNQPQHF.

The V call is TRBV7-2, the J call TRBJ1-1; TRBD1 might be the D (6 bases). Germline CDR1 reads SGHTA; CDR2 reads FQGNSA. Trimming left V 5 bases short and J 8 bases short, with 18 bases between. The CDR3 is 14 amino acids. The CDR3 DNA sequence: TGTGCCAGCAGCCCAGGGGCGCCCGCGACAGAAGCTTTCTTT. It specifies CASSPGAPATEAFF.

The CDR3 bases are TGCAGTGCTGAAGTACGGGATCGTGGTGGCTACACCTTC. It yields the protein CSAEVRDRGGYTF. The chain uses TRBV20-1 and TRBJ1-2; D remains ambiguous. The V gene lost 5 bases and the J gene lost 7 bases, with 17 bases spanning the gap. This CDR3 comprises 13 residues. CDR1 and CDR2 (germline): DFQATT, SNEGSKA (reference sequence).

This chain uses TRBV7-3 with TRBJ2-1; D unclear. Trimming removed 3 bases from V and 0 bases from J, with 12 bases in between. The germline gives CDR1 SGHTA, CDR2 FQGTGA. This CDR3 has 16 amino acids. The chain's CDR3 is CASSFSALSSYNEQFF. The CDR3 region has the DNA TGTGCCAGCAGCTTCTCCGCTCTTAGCTCCTACAATGAGCAGTTCTTC.

This clonotype was recorded only once. The chain uses TRBV7-9 and TRBJ1-1; D is perhaps TRBD1 (5 bases). Trimming took 11 bases from V and 1 from J, leaving 17 bases between them. The CDR3 spans 14 residues. Germline CDR1 is SEHNR and CDR2 is FQNEAQ (reference sequence). In DNA, the CDR3 is TGTGCCGGGTTGGGGGGACGGGGGAACACTGAAGCTTTCTTT. Translation: CAGLGGRGNTEAFF.